This is a list of T cell receptor beta chains from one sample in a study of neurological immune-mediated disorders. From the 5' RACE reads, TCRdb called clonotypes with MiXCR, one entry per CDR3 protein. The data contain some 30,000 distinct CDR3 sequences, roughly 4.4% of them singletons. Sequencing input: PBMCs. The receptors come from a man between 18 and 29 years old in good health. The CDR3 runs from the conserved cysteine through the conserved F or W. D genes are given only for firm matches. Clone sizes are shown as once, few or many counts, or a class when the clone is expanded.

abundance	j_gene	v_gene	d_gene	CDR3aa	CDR3nt
many	TRBJ2-3	TRBV5-6	TRBD2	CASSLRAQRGGKDTQYF	TGTGCCAGCAGCTTGAGGGCCCAGCGGGGGGGAAAAGATACGCAGTATTTT
many	TRBJ1-4	TRBV6-1	-	CASSEGSANEKLFF	TGTGCCAGCAGTGAAGGGTCTGCTAATGAAAAACTGTTTTTT
many	TRBJ2-3	TRBV20-1	TRBD2	CSAESGGTDTQYF	TGCAGTGCTGAAAGCGGGGGCACAGATACGCAGTATTTT
many	TRBJ1-2	TRBV6-1	TRBD1	CASRTGTDNGYTF	TGTGCCAGCAGGACCGGGACAGACAATGGCTACACCTTC
many	TRBJ2-1	TRBV5-1	TRBD2	CASSASSGGALRSRGDNEQFF	TGCGCCAGCAGCGCCTCTAGCGGGGGGGCCCTGAGGAGCCGGGGAGACAATGAGCAGTTCTTC
many	TRBJ1-4	TRBV3-1	-	CASSYEITATNEKLFF	TGTGCCAGCAGTTACGAGATAACAGCAACTAATGAAAAACTGTTTTTT
many	TRBJ2-2	TRBV11-3	-	CASRRGTNTGELFF	TGTGCCAGCCGACGGGGCACGAACACCGGGGAGCTGTTTTTT
many	TRBJ1-6	TRBV27	-	CASSWAGDRNNSPLHF	TGTGCCAGCAGTTGGGCGGGGGACCGGAATAATTCACCCCTCCACTTT
many	TRBJ1-1	TRBV20-1	-	CSATAWDAEAFF	TGCAGTGCCACCGCGTGGGACGCTGAAGCTTTCTTT
many	TRBJ1-1	TRBV6-2/TRBV6-3	-	CASSDWGIEAFF	TGTGCCAGCAGCGACTGGGGTATTGAAGCTTTCTTT
many	TRBJ2-7	TRBV5-1	-	CASSLGGTRFHRPYEQYF	TGCGCCAGCAGCTTGGGTGGAACGCGCTTCCACAGACCCTACGAGCAGTACTTC
many	TRBJ1-5	TRBV5-1	-	CASSLGPQGSNQPQHF	TGCGCCAGCAGCTTGGGTCCACAGGGAAGCAATCAGCCCCAGCATTTT
many	TRBJ1-4	TRBV5-1	TRBD1	CASSRGQQWEKLFF	TGCGCCAGCAGCCGGGGACAGCAGTGGGAAAAACTGTTTTTT
many	TRBJ1-6	TRBV7-2	-	CASSPEQGYPPLHF	TGTGCCAGCAGCCCAGAACAGGGATATCCACCCCTCCACTTT
many	TRBJ2-2	TRBV30	TRBD1	CAWSTDGQGIGELFF	TGTGCCTGGAGTACCGACGGACAGGGGATCGGGGAGCTGTTTTTT
many	TRBJ2-5	TRBV20-1	-	CSAPVGTTAQETQYF	TGCAGTGCCCCCGTGGGGACAACGGCTCAGGAGACCCAGTACTTC
many	TRBJ1-5	TRBV28	-	CASSLGRVGNQPQHF	TGTGCCAGCAGTTTGGGCAGGGTGGGCAATCAGCCCCAGCATTTT
many	TRBJ1-4	TRBV7-9	-	CASSLVSRDVEKLFF	TGTGCCAGCAGCTTAGTTTCCAGGGACGTTGAAAAACTGTTTTTT